One and the same sample provided the 10 T cell receptor beta chains below, sequenced in a study of blood T cells in healthy people across ages. Combining a sample-barcoded 5' primer with a J-beta primer mix, a second PCR ran for about 7 to 11 cycles. In TCRdb, the 5' RACE reads were re-called with MiXCR into one record per CDR3 protein. This table has about 970,000 distinct CDR3 sequences, roughly 51% appearing once. Sequences were obtained from blood. The receptors here all came from a woman aged 60-70 years in good health.

The gene calls are TRBV10-2 and TRBJ1-2, with 8 bases aligning to TRBD1. This CDR3 has 14 residues. The junction had 11 bases not matched to a gene; V was cut back by 8 bases and J by 6 bases. Germline CDR1 reads WSHSY; CDR2 reads SAAADI. CDR3 DNA: TGCGCCAGCCTGGGACAGGCAATGGGAAATGGCTACACCTTC. Translated, it gives CASLGQAMGNGYTF.

This sequence joins TRBV20-1 and TRBJ2-7, with a tentative D call TRBD2 (5 bases). The CDR3 runs to 15 residues. Trimming cost V 0 bases and J 2 bases, with 14 bases left between them. CDR1 and CDR2 from the germline V gene are DFQATT and SNEGSKA (reference sequence). CDR3 bases: TGCAGTGCTAGAGATGGTGGGGAGCCAACCTACGAGCAGTACTTC. It codes for CSARDGGEPTYEQYF.

This clonotype was detected only once. The junction departs from the called germline gene at one end, perhaps through a read error. V and J are TRBV29-1 and TRBJ2-4; D unclear. Germline CDR1 and CDR2: SQVTM and ANQGSEA. The CDR3 is 13 residues long. The CDR3 DNA reads as TGCGGCGTTGCCCCCGAAGCCAAAAACATTCAGTACTTC. It codes for CGVAPEAKNIQYF.

This clonotype has more than one count but fewer than ten. This chain links TRBV4-1 with TRBJ2-7; D may be TRBD1 (6 bases). The CDR3 covers 14 residues. The V gene lost 0 bases and the J gene lost 6 bases, with 12 bases spanning the gap. CDR1 is MGHRA and CDR2 is YSYEKL in the germline V gene. The CDR3 region has the DNA TGCGCCAGCAGCCAAGATTACCTAGGGGGCGAGCAGTACTTC. Translated: CASSQDYLGGEQYF.

The rearrangement links TRBV3-1 to TRBJ2-4; 9 bases agree with TRBD2. Germline V gene sequence: CDR1 LGHDT, CDR2 YNNKEL (reference sequence). There are 13 residues in the CDR3. The J segment lost 14 bases and the V segment lost 1 base, leaving 6 bases of the junction unmatched. The CDR3 DNA reads TGTGCCAGCAGCCAAGGGCAAAGCGGGGGGAAGTACTTC. Translating it yields CASSQGQSGGKYF. Full variable domain (rest looked up from reference TRBV3-1 and TRBJ2-4): DTAVSQTPKYLVTQMGNDKSIKCEQNLGHDTMYWYKQDSKKFLKIMFSYNNKELIINETVPNRFSPKSPDKAHLNLHINSLELGDSAVYFCASSQGQSGGKYFGAGTRLSVL.

This clonotype was detected only a few times. The chain has TRBV7-2 and TRBJ2-7; D is possibly TRBD1 or TRBD2 (5 bases each). The CDR3 is made up of 14 amino acids. V was pared by 5 bases and J by 4 bases, with 15 bases between. Germline loops: CDR1 SGHTA, CDR2 FQGNSA. The chain's CDR3 is CASSPPGHLYEQYF. CDR3 DNA: TGTGCCAGCAGCCCGCCGGGGCACCTTTACGAGCAGTACTTC.

This chain uses TRBV18 with TRBJ2-5; 7 bases are a match to TRBD1. The germline V gene encodes CDR1 KGHSH and CDR2 LQKENI. This CDR3 spans 13 amino acids. With V trimmed by 5 bases and J by 5 bases, 5 bases remained unmatched. In nucleotides, the CDR3 is TGTGCCAGCTCAACAGACAGGGATGAGACCCAGTACTTC. Translation gives CASSTDRDETQYF.

The V gene is TRBV7-8, the J gene TRBJ2-3; D remains ambiguous. The CDR3 covers 12 residues. V was pared by 1 base and J by 7 bases, with 6 bases between. Germline loops: CDR1 SGHVS, CDR2 FQNEAQ. The CDR3 region has the DNA TGTGCCAGCAGCTTAGTTAAGAATACGCAGTATTTT. Translating gives CASSLVKNTQYF.

Written as DNA, the CDR3 is TGTGCCAGCAGCTTTAAGGGCGGCGGGGTAGGATCCTACGAGCAGTACTTC. This translates into CASSFKGGGVGSYEQYF. The rearrangement links TRBV7-2 to TRBJ2-7, with D maybe TRBD2 (6 bases). The V end was cut by 3 bases, the J end by 1 base, with 19 bases between. This CDR3 has 17 amino acids. The germline gives CDR1 SGHTA, CDR2 FQGNSA.

This clonotype was counted only a few times. The rearrangement uses TRBV15 and TRBJ2-3, with D perhaps given as TRBD1 or TRBD2 (5 bases each). Germline V CDR1 and CDR2: LNHNV, YYDKDF (reference sequence). Trimming took off 4 bases at V and 3 bases at J, with 14 bases between the two ends. CDR3 length equals 15 residues. CDR3 in DNA: TGTGCCACCAGCAATCGGGACCCAACGACAGATACGCAGTATTTT. Its translation is CATSNRDPTTDTQYF.